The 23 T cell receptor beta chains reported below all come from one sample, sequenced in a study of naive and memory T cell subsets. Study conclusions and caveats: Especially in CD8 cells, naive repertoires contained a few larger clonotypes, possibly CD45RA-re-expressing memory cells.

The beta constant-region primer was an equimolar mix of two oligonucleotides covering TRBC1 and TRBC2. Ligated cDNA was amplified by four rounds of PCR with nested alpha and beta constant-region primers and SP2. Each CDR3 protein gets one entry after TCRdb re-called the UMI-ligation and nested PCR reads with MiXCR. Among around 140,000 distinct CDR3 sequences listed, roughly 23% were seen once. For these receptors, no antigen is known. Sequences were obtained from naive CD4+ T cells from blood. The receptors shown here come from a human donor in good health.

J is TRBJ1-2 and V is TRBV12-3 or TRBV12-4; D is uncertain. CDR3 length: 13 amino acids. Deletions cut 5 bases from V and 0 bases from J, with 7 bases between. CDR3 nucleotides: TGTGCCAGCAGTCCTAGCGCTAACTATGGCTACACCTTC. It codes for CASSPSANYGYTF.

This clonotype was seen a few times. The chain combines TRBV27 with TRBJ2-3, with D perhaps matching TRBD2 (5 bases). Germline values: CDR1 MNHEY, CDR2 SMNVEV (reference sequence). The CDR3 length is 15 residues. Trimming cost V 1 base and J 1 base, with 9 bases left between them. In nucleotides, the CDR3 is TGTGCCAGCAGTTTATGGGAGAGTGGCACAGATACGCAGTATTTT. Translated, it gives CASSLWESGTDTQYF.

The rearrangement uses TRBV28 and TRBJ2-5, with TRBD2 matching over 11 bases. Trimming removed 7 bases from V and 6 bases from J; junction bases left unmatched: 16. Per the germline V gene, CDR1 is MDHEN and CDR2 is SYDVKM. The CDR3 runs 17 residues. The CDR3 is CASTPLGLADGSKTQYF. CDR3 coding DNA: TGTGCCAGCACTCCCCTGGGACTAGCGGATGGCTCTAAGACCCAGTACTTC.

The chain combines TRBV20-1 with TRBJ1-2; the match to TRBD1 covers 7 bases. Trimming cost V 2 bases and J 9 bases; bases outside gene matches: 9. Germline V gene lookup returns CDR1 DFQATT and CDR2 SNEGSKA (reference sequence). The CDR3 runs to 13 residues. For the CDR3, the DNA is TGCAGTGCTAGACACAGGGGTACCGAAAGCTACACCTTC. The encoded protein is CSARHRGTESYTF.

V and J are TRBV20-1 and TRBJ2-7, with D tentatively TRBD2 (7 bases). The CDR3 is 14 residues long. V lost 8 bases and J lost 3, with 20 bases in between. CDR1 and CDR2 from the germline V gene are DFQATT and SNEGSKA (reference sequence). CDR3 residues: CSTNGGRLGYEQYF. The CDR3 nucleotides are TGCAGTACCAACGGGGGGCGGCTCGGCTACGAGCAGTACTTC.

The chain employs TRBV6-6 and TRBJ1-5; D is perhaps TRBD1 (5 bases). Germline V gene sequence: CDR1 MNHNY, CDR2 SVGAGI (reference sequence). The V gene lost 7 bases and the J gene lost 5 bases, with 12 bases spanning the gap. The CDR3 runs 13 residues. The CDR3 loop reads CASIEGGDQPQHF. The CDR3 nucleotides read TGTGCCAGCATTGAAGGAGGGGATCAGCCCCAGCATTTT.

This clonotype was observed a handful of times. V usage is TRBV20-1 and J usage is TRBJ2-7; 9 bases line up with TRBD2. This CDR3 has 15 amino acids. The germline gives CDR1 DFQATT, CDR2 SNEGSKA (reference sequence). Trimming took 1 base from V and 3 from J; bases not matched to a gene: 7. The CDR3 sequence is CSARVPAGGYYEQYF. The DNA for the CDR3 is TGCAGTGCTAGAGTCCCAGCGGGAGGTTACTACGAGCAGTACTTC.

The CDR3 nucleotides read TGTGCCAGCAGCCAAGTCCAGCCCGGTACGCAGTATTTT. Translated, it gives CASSQVQPGTQYF. The chain has TRBV27 and TRBJ2-3, with D unclear. From germline, CDR1 is MNHEY and CDR2 SMNVEV (reference sequence). The length of the CDR3 is 13 residues. V was cut by 6 bases and J by 8 bases, with 15 bases left in between.

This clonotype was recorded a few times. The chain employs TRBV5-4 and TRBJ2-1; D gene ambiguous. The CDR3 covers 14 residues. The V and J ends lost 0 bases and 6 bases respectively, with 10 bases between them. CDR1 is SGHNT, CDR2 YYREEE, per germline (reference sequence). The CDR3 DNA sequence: TGTGCCAGCAGCTTGGAATTACTGGGCAATGAGCAGTTCTTC. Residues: CASSLELLGNEQFF. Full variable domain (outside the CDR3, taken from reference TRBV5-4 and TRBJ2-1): ETGVTQSPTHLIKTRGQQVTLRCSSQSGHNTVSWYQQALGQGPQFIFQYYREEENGRGNFPPRFSGLQFPNYSSELNVNALELDDSALYLCASSLELLGNEQFFGPGTRLTVL.

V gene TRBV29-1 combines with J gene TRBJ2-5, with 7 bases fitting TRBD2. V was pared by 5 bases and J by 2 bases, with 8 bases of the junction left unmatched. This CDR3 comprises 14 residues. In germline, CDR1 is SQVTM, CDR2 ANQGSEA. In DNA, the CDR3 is TGCAGCGTTACCTTTCTAGCGGTACAAGAGACCCAGTACTTC. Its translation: CSVTFLAVQETQYF.

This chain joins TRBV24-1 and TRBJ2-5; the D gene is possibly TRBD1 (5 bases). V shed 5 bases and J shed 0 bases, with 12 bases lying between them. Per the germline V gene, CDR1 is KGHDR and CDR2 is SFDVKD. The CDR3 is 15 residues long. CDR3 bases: TGTGCCACCAGTGCCCCCGCACAGGACCAAGAGACCCAGTACTTC. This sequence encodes CATSAPAQDQETQYF.

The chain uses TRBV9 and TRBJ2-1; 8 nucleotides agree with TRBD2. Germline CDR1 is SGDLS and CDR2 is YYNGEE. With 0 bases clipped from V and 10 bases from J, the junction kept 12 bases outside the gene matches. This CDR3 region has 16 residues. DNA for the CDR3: TGTGCCAGCAGCGTAGGGAGCCAGCGGGAGTCTCCCGAGCAGTTCTTC. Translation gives CASSVGSQRESPEQFF. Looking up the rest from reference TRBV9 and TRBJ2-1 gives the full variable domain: DSGVTQTPKHLITATGQRVTLRCSPRSGDLSVYWYQQSLDQGLQFLIQYYNGEERAKGNILERFSAQQFPDLHSELNLSSLELGDSALYFCASSVGSQRESPEQFFGPGTRLTVL.

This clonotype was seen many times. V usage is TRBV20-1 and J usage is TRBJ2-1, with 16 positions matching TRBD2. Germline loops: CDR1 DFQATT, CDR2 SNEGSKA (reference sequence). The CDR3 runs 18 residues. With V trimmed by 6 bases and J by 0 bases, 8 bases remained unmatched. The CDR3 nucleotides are TGCAGTGCCAAAGGGACTAGCGGGAGGGAAGTCTCCTACAATGAGCAGTTCTTC. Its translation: CSAKGTSGREVSYNEQFF.

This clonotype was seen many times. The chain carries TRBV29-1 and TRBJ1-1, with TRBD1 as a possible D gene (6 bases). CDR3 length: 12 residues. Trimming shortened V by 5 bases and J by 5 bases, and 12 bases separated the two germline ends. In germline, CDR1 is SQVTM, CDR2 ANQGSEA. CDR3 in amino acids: CSVYPGVTEAFF. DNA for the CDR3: TGCAGCGTTTACCCAGGGGTGACTGAAGCTTTCTTT.

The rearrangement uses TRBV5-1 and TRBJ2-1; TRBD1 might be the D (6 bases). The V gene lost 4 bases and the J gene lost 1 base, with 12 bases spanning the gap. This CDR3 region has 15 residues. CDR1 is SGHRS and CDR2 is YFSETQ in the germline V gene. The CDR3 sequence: CASSLQGLSYNEQFF. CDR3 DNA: TGCGCCAGCAGCCTCCAGGGGCTGTCCTACAATGAGCAGTTCTTC.

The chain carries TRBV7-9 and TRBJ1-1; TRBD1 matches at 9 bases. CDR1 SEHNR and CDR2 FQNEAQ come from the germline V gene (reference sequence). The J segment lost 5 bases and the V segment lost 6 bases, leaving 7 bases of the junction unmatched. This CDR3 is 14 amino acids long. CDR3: CASRPTGGLTEAFF. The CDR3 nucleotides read TGTGCCAGCAGGCCCACAGGGGGCTTGACTGAAGCTTTCTTT. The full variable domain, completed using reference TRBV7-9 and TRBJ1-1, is DTGVSQNPRHKITKRGQNVTFRCDPISEHNRLYWYRQTLGQGPEFLTYFQNEAQLEKSRLLSDRFSAERPKGSFSTLEIQRTEQGDSAMYLCASRPTGGLTEAFFGQGTRLTVV.

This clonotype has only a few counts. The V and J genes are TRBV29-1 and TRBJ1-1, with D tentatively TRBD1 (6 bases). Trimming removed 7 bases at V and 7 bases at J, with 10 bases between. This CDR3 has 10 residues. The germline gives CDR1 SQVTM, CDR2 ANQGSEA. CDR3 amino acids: CSGKDSEAFF. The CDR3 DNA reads TGCAGCGGTAAGGACAGTGAAGCTTTCTTT.

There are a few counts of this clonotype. DNA of the CDR3: TGCGCCAGCAGCTACCAGGGTTCCGCAGATACGCAGTATTTT. Protein product: CASSYQGSADTQYF. The chain uses TRBV5-1 and TRBJ2-3; possibly TRBD1 for D (5 bases). The CDR3 consists of 14 residues. V was trimmed by 3 bases and J by 4 bases, leaving 12 bases between them. In germline, CDR1 is SGHRS, CDR2 YFSETQ.

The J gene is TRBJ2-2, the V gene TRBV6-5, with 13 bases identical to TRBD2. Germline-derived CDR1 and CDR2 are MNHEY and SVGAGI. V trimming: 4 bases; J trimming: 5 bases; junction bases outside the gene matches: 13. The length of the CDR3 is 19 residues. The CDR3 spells CASSFRTSGRGTGTGELFF. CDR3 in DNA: TGTGCCAGCAGTTTCCGGACTAGCGGGAGAGGGACGGGGACCGGGGAGCTGTTTTTT.

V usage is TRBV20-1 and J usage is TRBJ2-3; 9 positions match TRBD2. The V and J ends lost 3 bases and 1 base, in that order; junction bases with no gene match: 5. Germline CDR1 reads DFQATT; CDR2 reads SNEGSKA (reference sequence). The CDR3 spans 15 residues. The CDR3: CSASTIAGGTDTQYF. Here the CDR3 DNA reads TGCAGTGCTAGCACCATAGCGGGAGGCACAGATACGCAGTATTTT.

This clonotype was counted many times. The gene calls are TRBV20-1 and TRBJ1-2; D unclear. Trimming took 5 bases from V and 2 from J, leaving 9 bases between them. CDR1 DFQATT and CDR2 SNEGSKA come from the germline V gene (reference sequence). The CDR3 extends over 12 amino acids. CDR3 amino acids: CSARWVNYGYTF. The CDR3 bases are TGCAGTGCTCGTTGGGTCAACTATGGCTACACCTTC.

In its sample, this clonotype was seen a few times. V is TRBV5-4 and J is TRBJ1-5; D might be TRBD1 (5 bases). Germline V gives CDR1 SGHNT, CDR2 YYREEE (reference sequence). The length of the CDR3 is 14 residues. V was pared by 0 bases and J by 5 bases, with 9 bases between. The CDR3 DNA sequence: TGTGCCAGCAGCTTGGGGGGCAGGGATCAGCCCCAGCATTTT. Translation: CASSLGGRDQPQHF.

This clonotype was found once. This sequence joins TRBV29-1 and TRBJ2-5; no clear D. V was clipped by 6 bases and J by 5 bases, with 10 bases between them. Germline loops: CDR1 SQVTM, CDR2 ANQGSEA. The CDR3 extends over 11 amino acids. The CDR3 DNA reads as TGCAGCGTAAGCTTTGGGGAGACCCAGTACTTC. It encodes CSVSFGETQYF.